The clone carrying this TCR beta chain was counted between two and nine times. Its antigen is as yet unknown. The germline V gene has CDR1 DFQATT and CDR2 SNEGSKA (reference sequence). The CDR3 spans 14 residues. V shed 5 bases, J shed 0 bases, and the junction held 5 bases outside the gene matches. The data were obtained in a study of blood T cells in healthy people across ages. Overall study results and limits: Across samples, TCR beta diversity tracked strongly with naive T cell percentage.

Next came a second PCR, run for about 7 to 12 cycles, which used a sample-barcoded 5' primer along with a J-beta primer mix. TCRdb reprocessed the 5' RACE reads via MiXCR and lists one record per CDR3 protein. The sample consists of more than 1.4 million distinct CDR3 sequences, 42% of them appearing once. This receptor was identified in a woman under 30 in good health. The source material was blood. V usage is TRBV20-1 and J usage is TRBJ2-7, with TRBD2 identical over 9 bases. The CDR3 loop reads CSAGGGGVSYEQYF. The CDR3 coding sequence is TGCAGTGCTGGCGGGGGGGGTGTCTCCTACGAGCAGTACTTC.